This T cell receptor (beta chain) was sequenced in a study of glioma-infiltrating T cells. About the research overall: Blood libraries targeted roughly 4.5- to 10-fold coverage of about a million T cells. Findings and limits, study-wide: Shared blood CDR3 signature motifs marked patients with low tissue-blood divergence. Above-expected tissue-blood divergence occurred in all gliomas, most in low-grade ones.

Trimming removed 5 bases from V and 1 base from J, with 15 bases in between. CDR1 and CDR2 (germline): LNHNV, YYDKDF (reference sequence). The CDR3 runs 15 residues. The iRepertoire nested amplicon-rescue multiplex PCR amplified TCR alpha and beta CDR3s from RNA. Each CDR3 protein is one row after TCRdb ran MiXCR on the multiplex PCR reads. The sample yields about 410,000 distinct CDR3 sequences, 35% to 45% seen once. This clonotype was recorded at least ten times. What it recognizes is unknown. This TCR was recovered from a human donor with low-grade glioma or glioblastoma, undergoing nonglioma brain surgery, or in good health (not recorded which). Sequenced material: glioma tissue, nonneoplastic brain tissue, or PBMCs (not recorded which). The V call is TRBV15, the J call TRBJ2-7, with D possibly matching TRBD1 (6 bases). The DNA for the CDR3 is TGTGCCACCAGCTACCTGGTAGGGGGTTCCTACGAGCAGTACTTC. Translation gives CATSYLVGGSYEQYF.